This note documents a single T cell receptor beta chain sequence. Its antigen is currently unknown. The CDR3 extends over 16 amino acids. V trimming: 4 bases; J trimming: 5 bases; junction bases outside the gene matches: 10. The germline gives CDR1 SGHTA, CDR2 FQGNSA. This entry is derived from a study of T cell responses to AZD1222 COVID-19 vaccine. About the research overall: Pooling of second doses given at about 4 or about 12 weeks was done. Points from the study as a whole: Seropositive at baseline were only a handful of AZD1222 recipients.

Clones were sequenced by immunoSEQ multiplex PCR, and TCRdb holds only the in-frame ones, with some missing. The sample lists some 140,000 clones; roughly 94% were seen once. The receptor's source is an adult in good health. The chain combines TRBV7-2 with TRBJ1-4; the match to TRBD1 covers 7 bases. The specimen was peripheral blood, collected on day 0 of AZD1222 vaccination. CDR3 amino acids: CASSSDRETGNEKLFF. The CDR3 bases are TGTGCCAGCAGCTCCGACCGGGAGACAGGGAATGAAAAACTGTTTTTT.